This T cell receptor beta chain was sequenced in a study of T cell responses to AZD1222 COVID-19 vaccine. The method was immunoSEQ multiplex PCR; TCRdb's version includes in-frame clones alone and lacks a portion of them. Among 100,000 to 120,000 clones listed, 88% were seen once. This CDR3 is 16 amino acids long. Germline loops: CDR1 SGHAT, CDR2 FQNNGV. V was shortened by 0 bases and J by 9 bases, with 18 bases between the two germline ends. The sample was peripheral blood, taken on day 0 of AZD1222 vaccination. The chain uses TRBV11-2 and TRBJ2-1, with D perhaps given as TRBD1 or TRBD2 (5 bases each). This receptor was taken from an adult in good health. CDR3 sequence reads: CASSLEGTLILGEQFF. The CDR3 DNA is TGTGCCAGCAGCTTAGAAGGGACCCTTATACTTGGTGAGCAGTTCTTC.